Shown below are 29 T cell receptor beta chains from a single sample sequenced in a study of cytomegalovirus exposure and HLA in healthy donors. TCRdb's table, derived via immunoSEQ multiplex PCR, lists solely in-frame clones and lacks some. This sample has about 160,000 clones, with nearly 90% found just once. Sequenced input: PBMCs. The source is a woman aged 18-29 years in good health and CMV-seropositive.

The chain couples TRBV10-3 to TRBJ2-7; 10 bases are shared with TRBD1. Per the germline V gene, CDR1 is ENHRY and CDR2 is SYGVKD. This CDR3 is 14 amino acids long. Trimming at V came to 5 bases and at J to 7 bases, leaving 8 bases not matched to a gene. In nucleotides, the CDR3 is TGTGCCATCAGTTACCCCGGGACAGGGGATGAGCAGTACTTC. Translating gives CAISYPGTGDEQYF.

The table lists this clone with a few counts. The gene calls are TRBV5-6 and TRBJ1-2; TRBD1 agrees at 9 bases. The CDR3 consists of 13 residues. Losses at the gene ends were 4 bases for V and 4 bases for J; bases not matched to a gene: 2. In germline, CDR1 is SGHDT, CDR2 YYEEEE. The CDR3 region has the DNA TGTGCCAGCAGCATGGGACAGGGCTATGGCTACACCTTC. Protein sequence: CASSMGQGYGYTF. The full variable domain, with the rest looked up from reference TRBV5-6 and TRBJ1-2, is DAGVTQSPTHLIKTRGQQVTLRCSPKSGHDTVSWYQQALGQGPQFIFQYYEEEERQRGNFPDRFSGHQFPNYSSELNVNALLLGDSALYLCASSMGQGYGYTFGSGTRLTVV.

Here the CDR3 reads CASSVGSLGEQYF. CDR3 sequence (DNA): TGTGCCAGCAGCGTAGGGAGTTTAGGCGAGCAGTACTTC. The J gene is TRBJ2-7, the V gene TRBV9; D not resolved. The CDR3 loop spans 13 amino acids. Germline assignment: CDR1 SGDLS and CDR2 YYNGEE. V was clipped by 0 bases and J by 6 bases, with 10 bases between them. Full variable domain (missing parts from reference TRBV9 and TRBJ2-7): DSGVTQTPKHLITATGQRVTLRCSPRSGDLSVYWYQQSLDQGLQFLIQYYNGEERAKGNILERFSAQQFPDLHSELNLSSLELGDSALYFCASSVGSLGEQYFGPGTRLTVT.

The chain joins TRBV11-1 to TRBJ1-5; D remains unclear. There are 13 residues in the CDR3. The ends were cut back, 0 bases at V and 3 bases at J, with 3 bases in the middle. From germline, CDR1 is SGHAT and CDR2 FQDESV (reference sequence). The CDR3 DNA follows: TGTGCCAGCAGCTTAGCCCTCAATCAGCCCCAGCATTTT. It codes for CASSLALNQPQHF.

The chain couples TRBV7-8 to TRBJ2-5; D gene ambiguous. Trimming shortened V by 3 bases and J by 4 bases, and 9 bases separated the two germline ends. CDR3 size: 13 residues. Germline CDR1 and CDR2: SGHVS and FQNEAQ. The CDR3 spells CASSFRRVETQYF. The CDR3 DNA reads TGTGCCAGCAGCTTCCGACGGGTAGAGACCCAGTACTTC.

In nucleotides, the CDR3 is TGTGCCATCAGCCCGGGACTAGCGGGAGTAGAGACCCAGTACTTC. Residues: CAISPGLAGVETQYF. The gene calls are TRBV10-3 and TRBJ2-5; 14 bases are a match to TRBD2. There are 15 residues in the CDR3. CDR1 and CDR2 (germline): ENHRY, SYGVKD. V lost 6 bases to trimming and J lost 4 bases; unmatched junction nucleotides: 4.

This chain connects TRBV5-4 to TRBJ1-1, with 9 nucleotides matching TRBD1. With 2 bases clipped from V and 1 base from J, the junction kept 6 bases outside the gene matches. Germline V lookup: CDR1 SGHNT, CDR2 YYREEE (reference sequence). The CDR3 is 16 residues long. DNA for the CDR3: TGTGCCAGCAGCTTTCGGGACAGGGACCCGAACACTGAAGCTTTCTTT. Translating gives CASSFRDRDPNTEAFF.

The rearrangement joins TRBV6-6 to TRBJ1-1; D is uncertain. Germline V gives CDR1 MNHNY, CDR2 SVGAGI (reference sequence). The CDR3 spans 14 residues. V was trimmed by 6 bases and J by 6 bases, leaving 17 bases between them. Here the CDR3 DNA reads TGTGCCAGCAGACTAGGACCTCCGCACGCTGAAGCTTTCTTT. It is translated as CASRLGPPHAEAFF.

The chain is built from TRBV10-3 and TRBJ2-3, with 9 bases lining up with TRBD1. V was pared by 10 bases and J by 1 base, with 9 bases of the junction left unmatched. The CDR3 extends over 15 amino acids. Germline V gene sequence: CDR1 ENHRY, CDR2 SYGVKD. CDR3 amino acids: CATEDRGRGTDTQYF. The CDR3 nucleotides read TGTGCCACCGAGGACAGGGGACGTGGCACAGATACGCAGTATTTT.

The chain is built from TRBV6-4 and TRBJ2-3; 7 nucleotides line up with TRBD2. With V trimmed by 5 bases and J by 0 bases, 2 bases remained unmatched. The CDR3 is 14 residues long. Per the germline V gene, CDR1 is MRHNA and CDR2 is SNTAGT. The CDR3 nucleotides are TGTGCCAGCAGTAAAGCGGGGAGCACAGATACGCAGTATTTT. This encodes CASSKAGSTDTQYF.

J is TRBJ1-4 and V is TRBV6-1, with 7 bases identical to TRBD1. CDR3 length: 14 amino acids. CDR1 is MNHNS and CDR2 is SASEGT in the germline V gene. J was trimmed by 5 bases and V by 7 bases; bases with no gene match: 7. This CDR3 is CASKDGQENEKLFF. In DNA, the CDR3 is TGTGCCAGCAAGGACGGACAGGAGAATGAAAAACTGTTTTTT.

This clone was observed a handful of times. The chain employs TRBV10-1 and TRBJ2-1; D is perhaps TRBD2 (6 bases). CDR1 is WNHNN, CDR2 SYGVQD, per germline (reference sequence). V dropped 8 bases and J dropped 7 bases, with 15 bases sitting between them. This CDR3 region has 13 residues. CDR3 protein: CASGETSLNEQFF. CDR3 DNA sequence: TGCGCCAGCGGAGAGACTAGTCTTAATGAGCAGTTCTTC.

The rearrangement joins TRBV19 to TRBJ1-1; 7 bases line up with TRBD1. This CDR3 comprises 14 residues. V lost 4 bases, J lost 3 bases, and 5 bases stayed unmatched. CDR1 and CDR2 from the germline V gene are LNHDA and SQIVND (reference sequence). The CDR3 region is CASSTQQGYTEAFF. The CDR3, as DNA: TGTGCCAGTAGTACCCAACAGGGGTACACTGAAGCTTTCTTT.

This clone was observed a single time. The genes are TRBV28 and TRBJ2-7; D not certain. The CDR3 runs 13 residues. Germline V gene data show CDR1 as MDHEN and CDR2 as SYDVKM. V dropped 2 bases and J dropped 3 bases, with 8 bases sitting between them. This CDR3 is CASSLRSSYEQYF. In nucleotides, the CDR3 is TGTGCCAGCAGTTTACGTTCCAGCTACGAGCAGTACTTC. The full variable domain, its missing parts supplied by reference TRBV28 and TRBJ2-7, is DVKVTQSSRYLVKRTGEKVFLECVQDMDHENMFWYRQDPGLGLRLIYFSYDVKMKEKGDIPEGYSVSREKKERFSLILESASTNQTSMYLCASSLRSSYEQYFGPGTRLTVT.

The chain combines TRBV13 with TRBJ2-5; D uncertain. CDR1 PRHDT and CDR2 FYEKMQ come from the germline V gene (reference sequence). The CDR3 extends over 13 amino acids. With 5 bases removed from V and 4 bases from J, the gap between germline ends came to 11 bases. CDR3 amino acids: CASSRLGRETQYF. The DNA for the CDR3 is TGTGCCAGCAGCCGACTTGGCAGAGAGACCCAGTACTTC.

The chain is built from TRBV28 and TRBJ1-2, with D possibly being TRBD1 (6 bases). The CDR3 runs 13 residues. The V gene's germline CDR1 is MDHEN and CDR2 SYDVKM. V was shortened by 3 bases and J by 8 bases, with 13 bases between the two germline ends. Here the CDR3 DNA reads TGTGCCAGCAGTTTTCAGGGGACGGGCGGCTACACCTTC. It is translated as CASSFQGTGGYTF.

The chain has TRBV4-2 and TRBJ1-2; no clear D. The germline V gene encodes CDR1 LGHNA and CDR2 YNFKEQ. CDR3 length: 15 amino acids. Deletions cut 0 bases from V and 8 bases from J, with 16 bases between. The DNA for the CDR3 is TGTGCCAGCAGCCAAGATCCGGAGTCCCGCCGGGGCTACACCTTC. This sequence encodes CASSQDPESRRGYTF.

CDR3 DNA: TGTGCCAGCAGCTTAGCGGGGAGTAGTTCCTATGGCTACACCTTC. Its translation: CASSLAGSSSYGYTF. V and J are TRBV7-8 and TRBJ1-2; D is unresolved. V lost 0 bases to trimming and J lost 4 bases, with 12 bases between them. The CDR3 sequence is 15 residues long. Per the germline V gene, CDR1 is SGHVS and CDR2 is FQNEAQ.

J is TRBJ1-2 and V is TRBV12-5; TRBD1 aligns across 8 bases. Germline V gene lookup returns CDR1 LGHNT and CDR2 FRNRAP. The CDR3 contains 13 residues. The V gene end was trimmed by 4 bases and the J gene end by 8 bases; junction bases not matched to a gene: 6. Here the CDR3 reads CASGSSGQGGYTF. DNA for the CDR3: TGTGCTAGTGGTTCATCTGGACAGGGCGGCTACACCTTC.

The rearrangement joins TRBV11-2 to TRBJ2-4; D possibly corresponds to TRBD1 (6 bases). The CDR3 has 15 amino acids. V was pared by 3 bases and J by 2 bases, with 11 bases between. Germline V CDR1 and CDR2: SGHAT, FQNNGV. The DNA of the CDR3 is TGTGCCAGCAGCTTGATACAGGGTCCCAAAAACATTCAGTACTTC. Protein sequence: CASSLIQGPKNIQYF.

V usage is TRBV4-2 and J usage is TRBJ1-4; D is undetermined. Germline assignment: CDR1 LGHNA and CDR2 YNFKEQ. This CDR3 spans 20 amino acids. Trimming pared 4 bases from V and 0 bases from J, leaving 24 bases between. The CDR3 coding sequence is TGTGCCAGCAGCCGGGAAAAACTCCCTCGGCGGGTATCAACTAATGAAAAACTGTTTTTT. Translating it yields CASSREKLPRRVSTNEKLFF.

The CDR3 DNA reads as TGTGCCAGCAGCCGTATACGACAGGCGAACACTGAAGCTTTCTTT. Protein sequence: CASSRIRQANTEAFF. The J gene is TRBJ1-1, the V gene TRBV14; D possibly corresponds to TRBD1 (6 bases). There are 15 residues in the CDR3. Germline V gene data show CDR1 as SGHDN and CDR2 as FVKESK. The V end lost 4 bases, the J end lost 1 base, and 13 bases lay between the germline ends.

The chain employs TRBV29-1 and TRBJ1-2; possibly TRBD1 for D (6 bases). The germline gives CDR1 SQVTM, CDR2 ANQGSEA. The CDR3 runs 16 residues. V shed 3 bases and J shed 2 bases, with 19 bases lying between them. The CDR3 sequence: CSVEVGAGLTNYGYTF. DNA for the CDR3: TGCAGCGTTGAGGTGGGGGCAGGGCTTACGAACTATGGCTACACCTTC. Supplemented by reference TRBV29-1 and TRBJ1-2, the full variable domain reads SAVISQKPSRDICQRGTSLTIQCQVDSQVTMMFWYRQQPGQSLTLIATANQGSEATYESGFVIDKFPISRPNLTFSTLTVSNMSPEDSSIYLCSVEVGAGLTNYGYTFGSGTRLTVV.

The V gene is TRBV18, the J gene TRBJ1-1; possibly TRBD1 for D (6 bases). The CDR3 length is 14 residues. V was trimmed by 3 bases and J by 4 bases, leaving 12 bases between them. The germline V gene has CDR1 KGHSH and CDR2 LQKENI. CDR3 bases: TGTGCCAGCTCACCGGTCCAGGGGAGCACTGAAGCTTTCTTT. Its protein product is CASSPVQGSTEAFF.

This chain links TRBV29-1 with TRBJ1-1, with D unclear. CDR1 and CDR2 (germline): SQVTM, ANQGSEA. V was trimmed by 2 bases and J by 5 bases, leaving 15 bases between them. The CDR3 is 14 residues long. CDR3 region: CSVENTGLITEAFF. In nucleotides, the CDR3 is TGCAGCGTTGAAAATACGGGTTTGATTACTGAAGCTTTCTTT. The complete variable domain, with remaining parts taken from reference TRBV29-1 and TRBJ1-1, reads SAVISQKPSRDICQRGTSLTIQCQVDSQVTMMFWYRQQPGQSLTLIATANQGSEATYESGFVIDKFPISRPNLTFSTLTVSNMSPEDSSIYLCSVENTGLITEAFFGQGTRLTVV.

CDR3 sequence: CASSAGLAGAQETQYF. The CDR3 region has the DNA TGCGCCAGCAGTGCCGGACTAGCGGGAGCCCAAGAGACCCAGTACTTC. The chain links TRBV10-1 to TRBJ2-5; 13 bases map to TRBD2. V lost 4 bases, J lost 1 base, and 3 bases stayed unmatched. Germline CDR1 is WNHNN and CDR2 is SYGVQD (reference sequence). The CDR3 is made up of 16 amino acids.

The rearrangement uses TRBV29-1 and TRBJ1-4, with TRBD1 as a possible D gene (5 bases). The CDR3 runs to 11 residues. Germline values: CDR1 SQVTM, CDR2 ANQGSEA. V was clipped by 5 bases and J by 4 bases, with 5 bases between them. This CDR3 is CSVQGNEKLFF. CDR3 bases: TGCAGCGTTCAGGGTAATGAAAAACTGTTTTTT.

J is TRBJ2-3 and V is TRBV5-8; D possibly corresponds to TRBD1 (6 bases). The CDR3 has 14 amino acids. CDR1 SGHTS and CDR2 YDEGEE come from the germline V gene. The germline V and J ends were trimmed by 4 bases and 4 bases, with 13 bases remaining between them. The chain's CDR3 is CASSIPGVADTQYF. CDR3 DNA sequence: TGTGCCAGCAGCATTCCAGGGGTGGCAGATACGCAGTATTTT.

The CDR3 is CASSLSLWTSGNTIYF. The CDR3 bases are TGTGCCAGCTCACTCTCGTTGTGGACATCTGGAAACACCATATATTTT. J is TRBJ1-3 and V is TRBV18; possibly TRBD1 for D (5 bases). Germline V gene data show CDR1 as KGHSH and CDR2 as LQKENI. The CDR3 loop spans 16 amino acids. Trimming pared 4 bases from V and 1 base from J, leaving 14 bases between.